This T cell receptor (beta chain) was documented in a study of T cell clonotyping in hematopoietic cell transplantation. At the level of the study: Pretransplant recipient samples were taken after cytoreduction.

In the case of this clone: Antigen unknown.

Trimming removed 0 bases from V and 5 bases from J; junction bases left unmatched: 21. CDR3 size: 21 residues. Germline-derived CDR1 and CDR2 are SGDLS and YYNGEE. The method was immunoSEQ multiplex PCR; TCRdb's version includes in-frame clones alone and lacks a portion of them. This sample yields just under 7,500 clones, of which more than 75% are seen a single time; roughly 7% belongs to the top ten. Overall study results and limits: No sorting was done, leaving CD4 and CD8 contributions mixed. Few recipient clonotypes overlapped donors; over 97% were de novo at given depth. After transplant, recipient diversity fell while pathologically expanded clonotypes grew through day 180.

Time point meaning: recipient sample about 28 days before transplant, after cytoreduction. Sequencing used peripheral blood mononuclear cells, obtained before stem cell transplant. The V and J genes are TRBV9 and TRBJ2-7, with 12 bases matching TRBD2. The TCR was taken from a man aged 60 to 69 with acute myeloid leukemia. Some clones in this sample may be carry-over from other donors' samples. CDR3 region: CASSVALPPTSGGVLGHEQYF. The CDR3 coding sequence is TGTGCCAGCAGCGTAGCCCTTCCCCCGACTAGCGGGGGAGTACTTGGCCACGAGCAGTACTTC. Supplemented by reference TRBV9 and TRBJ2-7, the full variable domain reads DSGVTQTPKHLITATGQRVTLRCSPRSGDLSVYWYQQSLDQGLQFLIQYYNGEERAKGNILERFSAQQFPDLHSELNLSSLELGDSALYFCASSVALPPTSGGVLGHEQYFGPGTRLTVT.